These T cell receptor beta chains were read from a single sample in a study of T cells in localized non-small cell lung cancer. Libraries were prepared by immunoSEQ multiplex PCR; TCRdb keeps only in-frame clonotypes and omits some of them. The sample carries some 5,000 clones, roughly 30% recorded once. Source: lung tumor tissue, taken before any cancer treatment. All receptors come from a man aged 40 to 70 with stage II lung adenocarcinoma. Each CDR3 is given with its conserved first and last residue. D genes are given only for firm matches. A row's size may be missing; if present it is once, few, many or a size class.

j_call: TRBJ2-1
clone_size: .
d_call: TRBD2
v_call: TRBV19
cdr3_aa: CASRTSGYVEQFF
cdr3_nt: TGTGCCAGCCGGACTAGCGGGTATGTTGAGCAGTTCTTC

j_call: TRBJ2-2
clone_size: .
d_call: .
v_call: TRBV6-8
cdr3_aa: CASSVGTGELFF
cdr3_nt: TGTGCCAGCAGTGTCGGGACCGGGGAGCTGTTTTTT

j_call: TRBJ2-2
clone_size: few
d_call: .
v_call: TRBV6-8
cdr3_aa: CASSENTGELFF
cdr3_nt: TGTGCCAGCAGTGAGAACACCGGGGAGCTGTTTTTT

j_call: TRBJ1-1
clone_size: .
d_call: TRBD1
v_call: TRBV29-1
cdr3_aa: CSVVETGVGEAFF
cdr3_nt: TGCAGCGTTGTCGAGACAGGGGTTGGTGAAGCTTTCTTT

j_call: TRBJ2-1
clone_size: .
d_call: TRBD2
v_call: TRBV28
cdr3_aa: CASSFFRGRSSYNEQFF
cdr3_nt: TGTGCCAGCAGTTTTTTTCGCGGGAGGTCGTCCTACAATGAGCAGTTCTTC

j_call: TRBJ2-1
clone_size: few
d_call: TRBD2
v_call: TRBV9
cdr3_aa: CASSLRGSGSYNEQFF
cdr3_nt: TGTGCCAGCAGCCTCCGGGGTAGCGGGTCCTACAATGAGCAGTTCTTC

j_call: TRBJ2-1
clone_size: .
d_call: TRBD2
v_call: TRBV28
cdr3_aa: CASSPTLVLAARRNEQFF
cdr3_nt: TGTGCCAGCAGTCCAACTCTCGTACTAGCGGCAAGGCGTAATGAGCAGTTCTTC

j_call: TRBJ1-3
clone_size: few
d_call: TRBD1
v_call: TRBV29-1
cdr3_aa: CSMWTGSGNTIYF
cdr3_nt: TGCAGCATGTGGACAGGGTCTGGAAACACCATATATTTT

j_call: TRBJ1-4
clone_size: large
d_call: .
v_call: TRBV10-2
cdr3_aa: CASSESGGGTNEKLFF
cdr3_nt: TGCGCCAGCAGTGAGTCCGGGGGAGGTACTAATGAAAAACTGTTTTTT

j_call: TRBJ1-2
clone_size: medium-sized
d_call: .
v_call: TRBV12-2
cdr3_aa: CASLEGRRNYGYTF
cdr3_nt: TGTGCCAGTTTGGAGGGACGGCGCAACTATGGCTACACCTTC

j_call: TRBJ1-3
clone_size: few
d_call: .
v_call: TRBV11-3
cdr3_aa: CASSLVTRGREAGNTIYF
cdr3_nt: TGTGCCAGCAGCTTAGTTACACGGGGTAGGGAAGCGGGAAACACCATATATTTT

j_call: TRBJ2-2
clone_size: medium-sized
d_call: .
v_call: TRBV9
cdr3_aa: CASTSRLGTGELFF
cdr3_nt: TGTGCCAGCACCTCGAGACTGGGGACCGGGGAGCTGTTTTTT

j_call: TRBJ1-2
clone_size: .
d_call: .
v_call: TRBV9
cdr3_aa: CASSLDSYGYTF
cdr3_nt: TGTGCCAGCAGTCTGGACAGTTATGGCTACACCTTC

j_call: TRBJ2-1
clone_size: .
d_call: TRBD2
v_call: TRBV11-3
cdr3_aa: CASSPQLAGVYNEQFF
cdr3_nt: TGTGCCAGCAGCCCCCAACTAGCGGGGGTCTACAATGAGCAGTTCTTC

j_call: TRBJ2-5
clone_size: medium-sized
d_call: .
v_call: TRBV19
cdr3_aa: CASSIDVQETQYF
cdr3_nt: TGTGCCAGTAGTATTGACGTCCAAGAGACCCAGTACTTC

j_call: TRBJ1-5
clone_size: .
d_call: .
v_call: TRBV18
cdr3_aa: CASSKGDGQPQHF
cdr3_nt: TGTGCCAGCTCAAAGGGGGACGGTCAGCCCCAGCATTTT

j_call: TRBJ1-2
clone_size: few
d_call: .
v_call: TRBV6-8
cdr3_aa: CASSSSGDYGYTF
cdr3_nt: TGTGCCAGCAGTTCGTCAGGGGATTATGGCTACACCTTC

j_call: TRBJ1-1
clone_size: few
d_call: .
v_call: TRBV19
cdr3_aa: CASSQMNTEAFF
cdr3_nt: TGTGCCAGCTCCCAGATGAACACTGAAGCTTTCTTT

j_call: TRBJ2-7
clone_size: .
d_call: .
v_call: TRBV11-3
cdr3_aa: CASSQLGQFYEQYF
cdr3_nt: TGTGCCAGCAGCCAGCTAGGACAGTTCTACGAGCAGTACTTC

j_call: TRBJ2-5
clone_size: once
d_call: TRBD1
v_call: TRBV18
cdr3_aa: CASSPSWTGAETQYF
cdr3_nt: TGTGCCAGCTCACCATCCTGGACAGGGGCAGAGACCCAGTACTTC

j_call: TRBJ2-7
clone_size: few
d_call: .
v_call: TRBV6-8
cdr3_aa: CASSYSGIEQYF
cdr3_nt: TGTGCCAGCAGTTACTCTGGGATCGAGCAGTACTTC

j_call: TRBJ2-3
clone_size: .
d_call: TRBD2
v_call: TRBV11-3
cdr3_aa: CASSSSQTSGRLDTQYF
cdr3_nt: TGTGCCAGCAGCTCGAGTCAGACTAGCGGGAGGTTAGATACGCAGTATTTT

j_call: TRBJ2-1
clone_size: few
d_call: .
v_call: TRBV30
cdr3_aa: CAWGGMRAYNEQFF
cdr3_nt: TGTGCCTGGGGGGGGATGAGGGCCTACAATGAGCAGTTCTTC

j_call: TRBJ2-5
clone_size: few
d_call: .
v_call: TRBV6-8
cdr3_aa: CASSPSGLPSQYF
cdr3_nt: TGTGCCAGCAGTCCTTCGGGACTCCCGTCCCAGTACTTC

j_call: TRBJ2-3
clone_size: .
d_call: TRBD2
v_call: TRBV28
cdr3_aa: CASPPGGLAGATGTQYF
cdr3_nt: TGTGCCAGCCCCCCGGGCGGGCTAGCGGGTGCAACGGGTACGCAGTATTTT

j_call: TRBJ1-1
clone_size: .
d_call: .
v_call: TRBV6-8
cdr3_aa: CASSYSVGGGLTEAFF
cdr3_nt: TGTGCCAGCAGTTACTCCGTGGGTGGGGGGCTGACTGAAGCTTTCTTT

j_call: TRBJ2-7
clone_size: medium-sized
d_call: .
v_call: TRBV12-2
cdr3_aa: CASRFSKGFTYEQYF
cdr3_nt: TGTGCAAGTCGCTTTAGCAAGGGGTTCACCTACGAGCAGTACTTC

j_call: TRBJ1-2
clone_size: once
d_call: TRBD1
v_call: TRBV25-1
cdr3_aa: CASSGAPGTGANYGYTF
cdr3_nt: TGTGCCAGCAGTGGTGCCCCAGGGACAGGGGCTAACTATGGCTACACCTTC

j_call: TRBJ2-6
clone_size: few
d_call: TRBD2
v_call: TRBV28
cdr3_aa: CASSPPGGSGANVLTF
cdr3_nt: TGTGCCAGCAGTCCCCCGGGAGGCTCTGGGGCCAACGTCCTGACTTTC

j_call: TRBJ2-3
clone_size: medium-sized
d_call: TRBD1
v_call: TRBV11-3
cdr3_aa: CASSGFGTGAPDTQYF
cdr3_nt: TGTGCCAGCAGCGGTTTCGGGACAGGGGCTCCTGATACGCAGTATTTT

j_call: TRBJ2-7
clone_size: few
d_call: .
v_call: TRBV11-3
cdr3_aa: CASSQFTTAYEQYF
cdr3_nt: TGTGCCAGCAGCCAATTTACCACGGCCTACGAGCAGTACTTC

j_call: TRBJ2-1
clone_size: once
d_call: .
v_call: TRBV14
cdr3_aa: CASSQFMLAYNEQFF
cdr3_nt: TGTGCCAGCAGCCAATTTATGTTGGCCTACAATGAGCAGTTCTTC

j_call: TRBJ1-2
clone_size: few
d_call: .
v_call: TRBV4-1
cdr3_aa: CASSQGYRKVSGYTF
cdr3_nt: TGCGCCAGCAGCCAAGGGTACCGAAAAGTGAGCGGCTACACCTTC

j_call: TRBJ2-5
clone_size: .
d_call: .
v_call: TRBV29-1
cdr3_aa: CSVEGADQETQYF
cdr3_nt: TGCAGCGTGGAGGGGGCAGATCAAGAGACCCAGTACTTC

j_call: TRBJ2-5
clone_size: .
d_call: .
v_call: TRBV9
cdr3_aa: CASSGSGGRGETQYF
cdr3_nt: TGTGCCAGCAGTGGGTCCGGGGGGCGCGGGGAGACCCAGTACTTC

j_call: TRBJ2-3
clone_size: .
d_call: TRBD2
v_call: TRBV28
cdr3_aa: CASSFGGRADTQYF
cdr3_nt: TGTGCCAGCAGTTTCGGCGGGAGGGCAGATACGCAGTATTTT

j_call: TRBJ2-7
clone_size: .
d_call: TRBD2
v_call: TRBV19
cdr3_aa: CASRPSPSSGATAYF
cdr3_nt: TGTGCCAGTAGGCCATCTCCTTCTAGCGGGGCAACGGCGTACTTC

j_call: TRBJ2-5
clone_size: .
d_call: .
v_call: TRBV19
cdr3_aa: CASSIGRDWGETQYF
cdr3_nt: TGTGCCAGTAGTATAGGCAGGGACTGGGGGGAGACCCAGTACTTC

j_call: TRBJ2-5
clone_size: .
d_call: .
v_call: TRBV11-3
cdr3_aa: CASSQEFQGGDRQETQYF
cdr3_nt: TGTGCCAGCAGCCAGGAGTTTCAAGGGGGGGACCGCCAAGAGACCCAGTACTTC

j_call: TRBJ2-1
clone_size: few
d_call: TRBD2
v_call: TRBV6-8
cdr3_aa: CASSVRLAASNEQFF
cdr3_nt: TGTGCCAGCAGTGTTCGGCTAGCGGCTTCCAATGAGCAGTTCTTC

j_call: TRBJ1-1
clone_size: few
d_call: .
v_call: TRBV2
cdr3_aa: CAGLDGLNTEAFF
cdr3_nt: TGTGCCGGACTAGACGGACTGAACACTGAAGCTTTCTTT